This TCR beta chain derives from a study of cytomegalovirus exposure and HLA in healthy donors. The assay was immunoSEQ multiplex PCR, and TCRdb's table has in-frame clones only and misses some. The table has 150,000 to 200,000 clones, 89% seen once. Study observations and caveats: Some TCR beta chains (164 of them) were listed as cytomegalovirus-associated. Most TCR sequences were seen very rarely across donors, but some public TCRs occurred in many. Specificity of a few CMV-associated chains for CMV antigens was verified in vitro.

Only a few counts were recorded for this clone. Its antigen remains unidentified. Per the germline V gene, CDR1 is MNHNS and CDR2 is SASEGT. Trimming removed 4 bases from V and 0 bases from J, with 13 bases in between. This CDR3 comprises 16 residues. The sample comprised PBMCs. The source is a man younger than 30 in good health and CMV-seropositive. J is TRBJ1-3 and V is TRBV6-1; D gene unclear. CDR3 coding DNA: TGTGCCAGCAGTGCTAGACCGGTCAGCTCTGGAAACACCATATATTTT. Translation gives CASSARPVSSGNTIYF.